This TCR beta chain was captured in a study of monozygotic twins with cystic fibrosis (dated by TCRdb to the early 2020s). General notes on the study: Barcoded libraries were prepared from three micrograms of fragmented DNA with approximately 16 PCR cycles. The study compared TCR beta repertoires within and between 16 monozygotic twin pairs with cystic fibrosis to assess genetic influence on V and J gene usage. The cohort comprised ten female and six male twin pairs aged about 2.0 to 40 years, median approximately 10 years, mostly children and adolescents. On the day blood was drawn, the twins' weight-for-height and FEVPerc (FEV1 disease centile) were ranked against those of the roughly 990 cohort participants. Data for three of the twin pairs had been reported earlier in a different context. Beyond this particular receptor, the publication reports: Simpson clonality was found to be generally low (median roughly 0.009), suggesting a naive-dominated repertoire, although higher clonality was observed in the most severely affected patients. The cohort was small, and no association was found between shared CDR3 numbers and age, concordance or disease severity. Nucleotide-identical clonotype sharing was significantly higher within monozygotic CF twin pairs than between unrelated CF individuals (P = 0.000026, Mann-Whitney). V gene usage was most similar to the co-twin for 13 of 16 pairs, and J usage for 8 of 16 pairs, suggesting genetic constraints.

Spanning cysteine to phenylalanine, the CDR3 consists of 15 amino acids. Of all the DNA, just the CDR3 is kept, 45 bases in frame from base 1. V gives up 2 bases and J gives up 3 bases, and the segment between their germline ends measures 11 bases. CDR1 is given as MNHEY and CDR2 as SVGAGI, both from the germline V gene. TCR beta CDR3 regions were amplified by multiplex PCR with the immunoSEQ immune profiling system according to the manufacturer's instructions. An Illumina NextSeq system was used to carry out the sequencing. As for the original processing: The immunoSEQ Analyzer platform handled processing of the sequence data, and clonality was calculated by taking the square root of Simpson's index of productive rearrangements. V and J usage similarity was measured by Jensen-Shannon distance, and CDR3 generation probabilities were computed with OLGA. Shared CDR3 sequences were searched in the immuneACCESS database (August 2020) and in VDJdb (December 2020). What TCRdb holds here is the immuneACCESS table cut down to in-frame rearrangements. Part of the clones is not present; checked against another copy, under half of the missing clones reflect an unresolved V gene, and the others are unexplained. D and trimming come from the DNA, and the V and J calls and clone size come from that table. Counted in this sample were about 32,000 clones; just over 95% of them appeared once. Of the sample, 0.17% falls within the top ten clones.

This clone has a single count. It lacks a known antigen. Base qualities are not at hand, and no much larger clone is one base apart. The twin pairs came from the European Cystic Fibrosis Twin and Sibling Study Cohort, a cohort that recruited patients from approximately 160 CF clinics across 14 European countries. Both zygosity and CFTR genotype were checked in-house, and zygosity was tested with multiplex PCR across nine short tandem repeat loci. Each twin gave a peripheral blood sample, and clinical parameters were documented on that same day of blood sampling. Genomic DNA was isolated from peripheral blood cells with phenol/chloroform and kept in TE buffer at 4 degrees C.

The rearranged segments are TRBV6-5 and TRBJ2-4; D gene: possibly TRBD2, on 6 matching bases. Sequencing input: blood. This receptor was identified in a girl between 2 and 10 years old with cystic fibrosis. The CDR3 region: CASSYGTGVKNIQYF. Here is the DNA: TGTGCCAGCAGTTACGGTACGGGAGTCAAAAACATTCAGTACTTC.